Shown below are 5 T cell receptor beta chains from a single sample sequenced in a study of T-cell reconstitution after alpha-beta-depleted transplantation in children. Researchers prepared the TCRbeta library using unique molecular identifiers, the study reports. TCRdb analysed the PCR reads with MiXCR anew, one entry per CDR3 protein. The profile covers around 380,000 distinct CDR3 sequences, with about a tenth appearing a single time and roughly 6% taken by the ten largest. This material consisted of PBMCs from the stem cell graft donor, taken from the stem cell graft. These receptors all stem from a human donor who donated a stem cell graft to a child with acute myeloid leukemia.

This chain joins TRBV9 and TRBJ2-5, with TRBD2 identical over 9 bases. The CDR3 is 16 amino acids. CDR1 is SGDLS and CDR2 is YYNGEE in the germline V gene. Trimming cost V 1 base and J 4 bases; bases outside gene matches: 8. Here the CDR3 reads CASSVMGGGAAETQYF. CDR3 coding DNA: TGTGCCAGCAGCGTAATGGGCGGGGGGGCCGCAGAGACCCAGTACTTC.

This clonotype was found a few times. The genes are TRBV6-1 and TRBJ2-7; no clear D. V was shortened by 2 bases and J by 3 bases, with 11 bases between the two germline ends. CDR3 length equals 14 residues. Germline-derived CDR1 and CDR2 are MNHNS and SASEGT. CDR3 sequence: CASSEISGNYEQYV. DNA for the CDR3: TGTGCCAGCAGTGAAATTTCTGGAAACTACGAGCAGTACGTC.

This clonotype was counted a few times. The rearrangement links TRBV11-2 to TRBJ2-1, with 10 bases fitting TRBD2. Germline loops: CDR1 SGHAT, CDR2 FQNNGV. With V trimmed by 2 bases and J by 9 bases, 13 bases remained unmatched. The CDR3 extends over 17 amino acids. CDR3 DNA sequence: TGTGCCAGCAGCTTATTAAGCGGGAGGGCCCCCGTTAGTGAGCAGTTCTTC. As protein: CASSLLSGRAPVSEQFF.

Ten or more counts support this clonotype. The chain's CDR3 is CASSVQDTQYF. CDR3 DNA sequence: TGTGCCAGCAGCGTCCAGGATACGCAGTATTTT. V and J are TRBV9 and TRBJ2-3; D ambiguous. Trimming cost V 2 bases and J 6 bases, with 4 bases left between them. The germline gives CDR1 SGDLS, CDR2 YYNGEE. The CDR3 consists of 11 residues.

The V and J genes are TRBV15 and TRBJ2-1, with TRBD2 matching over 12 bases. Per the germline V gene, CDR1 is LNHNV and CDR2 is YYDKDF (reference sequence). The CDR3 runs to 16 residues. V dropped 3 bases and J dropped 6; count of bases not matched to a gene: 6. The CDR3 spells CATSSGTSGLFNEQFF. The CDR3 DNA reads TGTGCCACCAGCAGCGGGACTAGCGGGTTATTCAATGAGCAGTTCTTC.